The 5 T cell receptor beta chains below come from one sample, sequenced in a study of long-term antiretroviral therapy in people with HIV. At survey level, the immunoSEQ assay was run in its v3.0 version. Here immunoSEQ multiplex PCR was the method, and the copy in TCRdb shows in-frame clones only, minus some. In the table there are about 20,000 clones, approximately 80% of which are singletons. Sequencing was performed on unsorted PBMCs, taken 0.2 years after starting antiretroviral therapy. The receptors here all came from a woman in her thirties or forties with HIV.

This clone has only a few counts. The chain joins TRBV29-1 to TRBJ1-1, with D unclear. Germline CDR1 SQVTM, CDR2 ANQGSEA. The V gene lost 7 bases and the J gene lost 0 bases, with 12 bases spanning the gap. The length of the CDR3 is 13 residues. CDR3 nucleotide sequence: TGCAGCGGGAGCAGGACGATGAACACTGAAGCTTTCTTT. Its translation: CSGSRTMNTEAFF.

V usage is TRBV2 and J usage is TRBJ1-4; D is unclear. CDR1 and CDR2 from the germline V gene are SNHLY and FYNNEI. Between the trimmed V and J ends, which lost 1 base and 11 bases, there was a span of 8 bases. The CDR3 length is 12 residues. CDR3: CASSEVLGKLFF. The CDR3 DNA is TGTGCCAGCAGTGAAGTCCTTGGGAAACTGTTTTTT.

This chain joins TRBV9 and TRBJ2-7; D possibly corresponds to TRBD1 (6 bases). CDR1 is SGDLS, CDR2 YYNGEE, per germline. V lost 0 bases and J 5 bases, leaving 12 bases between the germline ends. CDR3 length equals 14 residues. The CDR3 reads CASSVGQERDEQYF. As DNA, the CDR3 is TGTGCCAGCAGCGTAGGACAGGAAAGGGACGAGCAGTACTTC. Using reference TRBV9 and TRBJ2-7 for the parts outside the CDR3, the full variable domain is DSGVTQTPKHLITATGQRVTLRCSPRSGDLSVYWYQQSLDQGLQFLIQYYNGEERAKGNILERFSAQQFPDLHSELNLSSLELGDSALYFCASSVGQERDEQYFGPGTRLTVT.

The chain couples TRBV20-1 to TRBJ2-7, with 7 bases aligning to TRBD1. This CDR3 has 11 residues. Germline V gene sequence: CDR1 DFQATT, CDR2 SNEGSKA (reference sequence). Germline trimming cut 6 bases from V and 3 bases from J; bases unmatched to any gene: 2. In DNA form, the CDR3 reads TGCAGTGCGCGACAGGGCTACGAGCAGTACTTC. Residues: CSARQGYEQYF.

Only a few counts were recorded for this clone. J is TRBJ1-6 and V is TRBV5-1, with 9 positions matching TRBD1. Trimming cost V 3 bases and J 7 bases; bases outside gene matches: 2. The CDR3 runs 14 residues. Germline V gene data show CDR1 as SGHRS and CDR2 as YFSETQ. DNA for the CDR3: TGCGCCAGCAGCTCCGGACAGGGGAATTCACCCCTCCACTTT. Translating gives CASSSGQGNSPLHF.